The clone carrying this TCR beta chain is a singleton in its sample. Sequencing used immunoSEQ multiplex PCR; TCRdb keeps in-frame clones, though not all of them. Among 65,000 to 85,000 clones listed, roughly nine tenths were seen once. The length of the CDR3 is 15 residues. Germline V CDR1 and CDR2: MNHEY, SMNVEV (reference sequence). J was trimmed by 2 bases and V by 6 bases; bases with no gene match: 10. This sample was included in a study of T cell changes during pregnancy in multiple sclerosis. The chain has TRBV27 and TRBJ2-7; 7 bases are shared with TRBD1. The sample was peripheral blood, taken in the second trimester of pregnancy. The clonotype comes from a female donor with multiple sclerosis, enrolled in a pregnancy study. CDR3 sequence (DNA): TGTGCCAGCAGCCCCGACCACAGGGGCGCCTACGAGCAGTACTTC. It is translated as CASSPDHRGAYEQYF.